This entry lists 26 T cell receptor beta chains sequenced from one sample in a study of T cell responses to AZD1222 COVID-19 vaccine. Profiled with immunoSEQ multiplex PCR; TCRdb holds only in-frame clones, not every one. The data contain under 20,000 clones, about three quarters of them singletons. Sequenced here: peripheral blood, sampled 28 days after the second AZD1222 dose. The receptors stem from an adult who received the AZD1222 COVID-19 vaccine.

The rearrangement joins TRBV2 to TRBJ2-5; D ambiguous. In germline, CDR1 is SNHLY, CDR2 FYNNEI. V was trimmed by 6 bases and J by 7 bases, leaving 15 bases between them. CDR3 length: 13 amino acids. This CDR3 reads CASSASTEGTQYF. CDR3 nucleotides: TGTGCCAGCAGCGCATCCACTGAAGGGACCCAGTACTTC.

The chain recombines TRBV30 with TRBJ1-5; 9 bases are a match to TRBD1. This CDR3 is 13 amino acids long. Germline CDR1 GTSNPN, CDR2 SVGIG (reference sequence). The V segment lost 5 bases and the J segment 1 base; nucleotides outside the gene matches: 0. CDR3 DNA sequence: TGTGCCTGGGGGACAGGGAGCAATCAGCCCCAGCATTTT. Translated, it gives CAWGTGSNQPQHF.

This clone occurred a few times. This CDR3 is CASSSGQGNQPQHF. DNA of the CDR3: TGTGCCAGCAGCTCCGGACAGGGGAATCAGCCCCAGCATTTT. The rearrangement joins TRBV7-6 to TRBJ1-5; TRBD1 aligns across 9 bases. This CDR3 region has 14 residues. CDR1 SGHVS and CDR2 FNYEAQ come from the germline V gene. The V segment lost 4 bases and the J segment 4 bases; nucleotides outside the gene matches: 2.

This chain links TRBV28 with TRBJ1-4; 8 bases agree with TRBD1. V lost 4 bases to trimming and J lost 7 bases; unmatched junction nucleotides: 8. Germline loops: CDR1 MDHEN, CDR2 SYDVKM. The CDR3 contains 15 residues. The CDR3 bases are TGTGCCAGCAGTTCCTTCACAGGGGGGTCTGAAAAACTGTTTTTT. Protein product: CASSSFTGGSEKLFF.

This chain joins TRBV18 and TRBJ1-6; 9 positions agree with TRBD1. The CDR3 contains 14 residues. The V segment lost 6 bases and the J segment 8 bases; nucleotides outside the gene matches: 5. Germline CDR1 KGHSH, CDR2 LQKENI. The CDR3 loop reads CASSLGQGHSPLHF. The CDR3 region has the DNA TGTGCCAGCTCTTTGGGACAGGGACATTCACCCCTCCACTTT.

The table lists this clone with a few counts. This chain joins TRBV7-8 and TRBJ1-5, with 7 bases identical to TRBD1. CDR1 and CDR2 (germline): SGHVS, FQNEAQ. This CDR3 has 14 residues. V was clipped by 5 bases and J by 2 bases; unmatched bases: 3. CDR3 DNA sequence: TGTGCCAGCAGCACCGGACAGGGCAATCAGCCCCAGCATTTT. This sequence encodes CASSTGQGNQPQHF.

This clone was seen once. The chain is built from TRBV7-2 and TRBJ1-5; D is perhaps TRBD1 (5 bases). Per the germline V gene, CDR1 is SGHTA and CDR2 is FQGNSA. The CDR3 runs 14 residues. The V end lost 3 bases, the J end lost 4 bases, and 10 bases lay between the germline ends. In DNA, the CDR3 is TGTGCCAGCAGCTTCCAACAGGCGAATCAGCCCCAGCATTTT. Its protein is CASSFQQANQPQHF.

The chain links TRBV12-3 or TRBV12-4 to TRBJ2-2, with D hard to call. The CDR3 runs to 12 residues. With 5 bases removed from V and 1 base from J, the gap between germline ends came to 2 bases. CDR3 residues: CASSENTGELFF. CDR3 in DNA: TGTGCCAGCAGTGAGAACACCGGGGAGCTGTTTTTT.

The chain couples TRBV9 to TRBJ2-7; 9 bases agree with TRBD1. Germline V gives CDR1 SGDLS, CDR2 YYNGEE. V shed 3 bases, J shed 4 bases, and the junction held 8 bases outside the gene matches. The CDR3 consists of 15 residues. The CDR3 region has the DNA TGTGCCAGCAGCGCTTCCGGGACAGGGATATACGAGCAGTACTTC. Protein product: CASSASGTGIYEQYF.

V is TRBV6-2 or TRBV6-3 and J is TRBJ1-6; 7 positions agree with TRBD1. Unmatched junction bases numbered 14, after V lost 2 bases and J lost 4 bases. This CDR3 spans 19 amino acids. Germline V lookup: CDR1 MNHEY, CDR2 SVGEGT. In DNA form, the CDR3 reads TGTGCCAGCAGTTACGATCTGGGGACAGAAAGCATTTATAATTCACCCCTCCACTTT. Its translation: CASSYDLGTESIYNSPLHF.

The rearrangement uses TRBV27 and TRBJ1-2; D perhaps matches TRBD1 (5 bases). Between the trimmed V and J ends, which lost 0 bases and 7 bases, there was a span of 15 bases. The CDR3 is 15 amino acids. Germline V lookup: CDR1 MNHEY, CDR2 SMNVEV (reference sequence). The CDR3 is CASSLSGKTTAGYTF. The CDR3 nucleotides are TGTGCCAGCAGTTTATCTGGAAAGACGACAGCTGGCTACACCTTC.

This clone has only a few counts. The chain links TRBV11-3 to TRBJ2-1; no clear D. Trimming shortened V by 5 bases and J by 4 bases, and 9 bases separated the two germline ends. The V gene's germline CDR1 is SGHNT and CDR2 YENEEA. The CDR3 is 13 amino acids. The CDR3 region has the DNA TGTGCCAGCAGCCAGACACCGTACAATGAGCAGTTCTTC. Protein sequence: CASSQTPYNEQFF.

The chain recombines TRBV2 with TRBJ2-3; TRBD2 agrees at 7 bases. Per the germline V gene, CDR1 is SNHLY and CDR2 is FYNNEI. The CDR3 length is 15 residues. Trimming cost V 1 base and J 1 base; bases outside gene matches: 2. The CDR3 DNA reads TGTGCCAGCAGTGAAGGCGGGGGAGGCACAGATACGCAGTATTTT. This sequence encodes CASSEGGGGTDTQYF.

The chain combines TRBV7-2 with TRBJ2-3, with a possible D match to TRBD1 (5 bases). Trimming left V 2 bases short and J 4 bases short, with 16 bases between. This CDR3 has 16 residues. Germline CDR1 and CDR2: SGHTA and FQGNSA. The CDR3 here is CASSLIPSGSADTQYF. The CDR3 DNA sequence: TGTGCCAGCAGCTTAATCCCCTCAGGGTCGGCAGATACGCAGTATTTT.

The V call is TRBV28, the J call TRBJ1-6, with no clear D. Germline V gene data show CDR1 as MDHEN and CDR2 as SYDVKM. V shed 6 bases and J shed 0 bases, with 15 bases lying between them. This CDR3 spans 17 amino acids. CDR3 loop: CASSLTWVSSYNSPLHF. The CDR3 DNA sequence: TGTGCCAGCAGCCTCACGTGGGTGAGCTCCTATAATTCACCCCTCCACTTT.

The chain links TRBV5-6 to TRBJ2-5, with D unclear. The length of the CDR3 is 11 residues. Trimming pared 2 bases from V and 2 bases from J, leaving 1 base between. Looked up from germline, CDR1 is SGHDT and CDR2 is YYEEEE. DNA for the CDR3: TGTGCCAGCAGCTTACAAGAGACCCAGTACTTC. This encodes CASSLQETQYF.

The V and J genes are TRBV5-4 and TRBJ2-7; D is perhaps TRBD1 (6 bases). This CDR3 spans 15 amino acids. The V end was cut by 0 bases, the J end by 0 bases, with 10 bases between. The germline V gene has CDR1 SGHNT and CDR2 YYREEE (reference sequence). The CDR3 loop reads CASSLGGLSSYEQYF. In nucleotides, the CDR3 is TGTGCCAGCAGCTTGGGGGGGCTAAGCTCCTACGAGCAGTACTTC.

V usage is TRBV7-6 and J usage is TRBJ1-3; D may be TRBD1 (5 bases). This CDR3 comprises 17 residues. V gave up 4 bases and J gave up 0 bases, with 16 bases separating them. Germline lookup yields CDR1 SGHVS and CDR2 FNYEAQ. The CDR3 DNA is TGTGCCAGCAGCTCCGGGCAGGCGGGACGCTCTGGAAACACCATATATTTT. It is translated as CASSSGQAGRSGNTIYF. Using reference TRBV7-6 and TRBJ1-3 for the parts outside the CDR3, the full variable domain is GAGVSQSPRYKVTKRGQDVALRCDPISGHVSLYWYRQALGQGPEFLTYFNYEAQQDKSGLPNDRFSAERPEGSISTLTIQRTEQRDSAMYRCASSSGQAGRSGNTIYFGEGSWLTVV.

The genes are TRBV7-2 and TRBJ1-5; the match to TRBD1 covers 9 bases. J gave up 6 bases and V 5 bases, and 14 bases lay outside the gene matches. Germline V lookup: CDR1 SGHTA, CDR2 FQGNSA. The CDR3 has 17 amino acids. Here the CDR3 reads CASSPGTGQVQGQPQHF. The CDR3 bases are TGTGCCAGCAGCCCCGGGACAGGGCAGGTACAAGGTCAGCCCCAGCATTTT.

The chain combines TRBV3-1 (or the pseudogene TRBV3-2) with TRBJ2-1, with 8 bases lining up with TRBD1. The V and J ends lost 9 bases and 10 bases, in that order; junction bases with no gene match: 11. The CDR3 is made up of 13 amino acids. The germline gives CDR1 LGHDT, CDR2 YNNKEL (reference sequence). The CDR3: CASKSGGSREQFF. The CDR3 DNA sequence: TGTGCCAGTAAGTCAGGGGGCTCTAGGGAGCAGTTCTTC.

This chain joins TRBV5-6 and TRBJ2-5; no reliable D call. The germline V and J ends were trimmed by 2 bases and 5 bases, with 10 bases remaining between them. CDR3 length: 13 residues. Germline CDR1 and CDR2: SGHDT and YYEEEE. The CDR3 DNA sequence: TGTGCCAGCAGCTTACGTTCCGGGGAGACCCAGTACTTC. Amino acid sequence: CASSLRSGETQYF.

This sequence joins TRBV18 and TRBJ2-5; D not certain. The CDR3 is 17 residues long. In germline, CDR1 is KGHSH, CDR2 LQKENI. V shed 2 bases and J shed 2 bases, with 18 bases lying between them. In nucleotides, the CDR3 is TGTGCCAGCTCACCAGAGGCCCTTATCCGAAGTCAAGAGACCCAGTACTTC. Protein sequence: CASSPEALIRSQETQYF.

V and J are TRBV4-1 and TRBJ1-5, with D uncertain. The CDR3 runs to 15 residues. V lost 1 base and J 3 bases, leaving 10 bases between the germline ends. Germline V CDR1 and CDR2: MGHRA, YSYEKL. The chain's CDR3 is CASSQVDGSNQPQHF. CDR3 coding DNA: TGCGCCAGCAGCCAAGTCGACGGGTCCAATCAGCCCCAGCATTTT.

This sequence joins TRBV27 and TRBJ1-2; 11 nucleotides agree with TRBD1. CDR1 is MNHEY, CDR2 SMNVEV, per germline (reference sequence). V lost 10 bases and J lost 8; bases outside the gene matches: 6. This CDR3 spans 12 amino acids. The CDR3 region is CATRTGGLGYTF. In DNA form, the CDR3 reads TGTGCCACCCGGACAGGGGGCCTCGGCTACACCTTC.

The chain has TRBV5-8 and TRBJ2-2; D not certain. V shed 1 base and J shed 5 bases, with 12 bases lying between them. Germline V gives CDR1 SGHTS, CDR2 YDEGEE. The CDR3 runs to 15 residues. This chain's CDR3 is CASSLRRGATGELFF. For the CDR3, the DNA is TGTGCCAGCAGCTTGAGGAGAGGAGCGACCGGGGAGCTGTTTTTT. The complete variable domain, with remaining parts taken from reference TRBV5-8 and TRBJ2-2, reads EAGVTQSPTHLIKTRGQQATLRCSPISGHTSVYWYQQALGLGLQFLLWYDEGEERNRGNFPPRFSGRQFPNYSSELNVNALELEDSALYLCASSLRRGATGELFFGEGSRLTVL.

The rearrangement joins TRBV28 to TRBJ1-2, with 7 nucleotides matching TRBD1. The CDR3 sequence is 12 residues long. Germline V CDR1 and CDR2: MDHEN, SYDVKM. V shed 10 bases and J 2 bases; nucleotides not matched to a gene: 4. CDR3 sequence: CATSDRNYGYTF. The CDR3 nucleotides read TGTGCCACCTCGGACAGGAACTATGGCTACACCTTC.